Below, one TCR beta chain is given with its context. The sample is drawn from a study of T-cell memory formation after mild COVID-19. Germline CDR1 reads SGHTA; CDR2 reads FQGNSA. The V gene lost 0 bases and the J gene lost 2 bases, with 5 bases spanning the gap. The CDR3 has 15 residues. TCRdb itself ran the 5' RACE reads through MiXCR, one entry per CDR3 protein. Of 350,000 to 400,000 distinct CDR3 sequences in the sample, under 25% were seen once. The specimen sequenced was PBMCs or a T cell subset sorted from them (not recorded which). The TCR comes from an adult woman who had mild COVID-19 (a few samples of this study predate the infection). Cell type and time point are not known. The chain employs TRBV7-2 and TRBJ2-6; no clear D. In nucleotides, the CDR3 is TGTGCCAGCAGCTTAGCAGTAACTGGGGCCAACGTCCTGACTTTC. Amino acid sequence: CASSLAVTGANVLTF.